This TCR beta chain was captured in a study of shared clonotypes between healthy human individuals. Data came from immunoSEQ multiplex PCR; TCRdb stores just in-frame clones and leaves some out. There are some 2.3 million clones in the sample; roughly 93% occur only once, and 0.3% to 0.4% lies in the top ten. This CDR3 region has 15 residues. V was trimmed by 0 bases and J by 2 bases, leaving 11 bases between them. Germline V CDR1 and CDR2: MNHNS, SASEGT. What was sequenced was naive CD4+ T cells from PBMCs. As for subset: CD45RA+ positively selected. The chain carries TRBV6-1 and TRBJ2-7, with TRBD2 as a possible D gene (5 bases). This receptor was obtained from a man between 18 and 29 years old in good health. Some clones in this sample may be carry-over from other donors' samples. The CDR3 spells CASSEAQEDPYEQYF. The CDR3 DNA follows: TGTGCCAGCAGTGAAGCCCAGGAGGACCCCTACGAGCAGTACTTC.